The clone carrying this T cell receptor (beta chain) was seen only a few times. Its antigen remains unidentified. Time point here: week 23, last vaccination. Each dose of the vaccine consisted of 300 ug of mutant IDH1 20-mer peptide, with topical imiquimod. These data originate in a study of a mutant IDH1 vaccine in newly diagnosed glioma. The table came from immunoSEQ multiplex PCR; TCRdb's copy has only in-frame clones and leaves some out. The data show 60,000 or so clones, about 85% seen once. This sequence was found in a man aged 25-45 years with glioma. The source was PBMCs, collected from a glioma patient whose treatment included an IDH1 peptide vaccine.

This chain's CDR3 is CASSLNIDSAEAFF. In DNA form, the CDR3 reads TGTGCCAGCAGCTTAAACATCGACAGCGCTGAAGCTTTCTTT. The chain couples TRBV7-9 to TRBJ1-1; TRBD1 is a possible D gene (5 bases). The CDR3 runs 14 residues. V shed 2 bases and J shed 6 bases, with 13 bases lying between them. Germline CDR1 SEHNR, CDR2 FQNEAQ (reference sequence).